This TCR beta chain was captured by sequencing in a study of CD8 T cells in ankylosing spondylitis. Study results and limitations: Reportedly, disease-linked clones are significantly enriched in ankylosing spondylitis patients' matched synovial fluid. Researchers report that disease-linked clones proved CD8+ and relatively rare in peripheral blood. What seemed typical of ankylosing spondylitis blood was a TCR beta motif built from several highly homologous variants.

With regard to this clonotype: Antigen unknown.

Researchers built TCR beta libraries using quantitative 5'-RACE with molecular barcodes. TCRdb fed the 5' RACE reads into MiXCR, producing one record per CDR3 protein. The sample records about 360,000 distinct CDR3 sequences, roughly 20% being singletons. This CDR3 is built from 14 residues. Per the germline V gene, CDR1 is SGDLS and CDR2 is YYNGEE. The J segment lost 8 bases and the V segment lost 0 bases, leaving 1 base of the junction unmatched. Material for sequencing was blood, either unsorted or a sorted T cell fraction (not recorded which). The clonotype originates from a male donor with ankylosing spondylitis or in good health (not recorded which). The genes are TRBV9 and TRBJ2-1; the match to TRBD2 covers 11 bases. DNA for the CDR3: TGTGCCAGCAGCGTAGTAGCGGGGGGGGATGAGCAGTTCTTC. Its protein product is CASSVVAGGDEQFF.